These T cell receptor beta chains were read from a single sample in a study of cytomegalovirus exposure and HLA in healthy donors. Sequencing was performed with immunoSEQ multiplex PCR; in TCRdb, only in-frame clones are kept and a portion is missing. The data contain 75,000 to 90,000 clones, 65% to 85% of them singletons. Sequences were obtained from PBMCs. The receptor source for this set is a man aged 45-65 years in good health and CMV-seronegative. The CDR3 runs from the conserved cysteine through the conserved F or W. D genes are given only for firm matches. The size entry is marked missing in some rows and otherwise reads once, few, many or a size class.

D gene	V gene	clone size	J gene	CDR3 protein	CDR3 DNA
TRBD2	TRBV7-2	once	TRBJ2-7	CASSLVASGVAEQYF	TGTGCCAGCAGCTTAGTCGCTAGCGGGGTCGCCGAGCAGTACTTC
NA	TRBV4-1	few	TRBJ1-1	CASSIQMNTEAFF	TGCGCCAGCAGCATACAGATGAACACTGAAGCTTTCTTT
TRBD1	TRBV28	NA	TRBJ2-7	CASSSPSTGADEQYF	TGTGCCAGCAGTTCCCCTTCGACAGGGGCAGACGAGCAGTACTTC
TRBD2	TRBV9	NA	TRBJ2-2	CASSVRLAGLNTGELFF	TGTGCCAGCAGCGTTAGACTAGCGGGACTAAACACCGGGGAGCTGTTTTTT
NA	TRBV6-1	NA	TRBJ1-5	CASSGGRTTSNQPQHF	TGTGCCAGCAGTGGAGGACGGACAACTAGCAATCAGCCCCAGCATTTT
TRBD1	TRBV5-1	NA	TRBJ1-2	CASSLEGAGGNYGYTF	TGCGCCAGCAGCTTGGAAGGGGCAGGGGGCAACTATGGCTACACCTTC
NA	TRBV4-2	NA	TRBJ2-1	CASSQAGVYEQFF	TGTGCCAGCAGCCAAGCGGGGGTCTATGAGCAGTTCTTC
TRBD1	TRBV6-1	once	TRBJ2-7	CASQRTGGYEQYF	TGTGCCAGCCAAAGGACAGGGGGCTACGAGCAGTACTTC
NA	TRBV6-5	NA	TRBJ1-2	CASSPPGVLYGYTF	TGTGCCAGCAGCCCCCCAGGGGTGTTGTATGGCTACACCTTC
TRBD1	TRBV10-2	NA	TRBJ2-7	CASSEGQGAYEQYF	TGCGCCAGCAGTGAGGGACAGGGGGCTTACGAGCAGTACTTC
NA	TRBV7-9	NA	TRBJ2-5	CASSLKGGPEETQYF	TGTGCCAGCAGCTTGAAGGGGGGGCCCGAAGAGACCCAGTACTTC
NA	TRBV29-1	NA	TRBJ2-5	CTAGHNQETQYF	TGCACTGCGGGGCATAACCAAGAGACCCAGTACTTC
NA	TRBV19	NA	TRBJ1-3	CASSISSGNTIYF	TGTGCCAGTAGTATCTCTTCTGGAAACACCATATATTTT
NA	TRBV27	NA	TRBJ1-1	CASSLMRNTEAFF	TGTGCCAGCAGTTTGATGAGGAACACTGAAGCTTTCTTT
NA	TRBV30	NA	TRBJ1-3	CAWSPPVPGNTIYF	TGTGCCTGGAGTCCACCGGTCCCTGGAAACACCATATATTTT
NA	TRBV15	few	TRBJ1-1	CATSRERLGHLNTEAFF	TGTGCCACCAGCAGAGAGAGGTTAGGACACCTGAACACTGAAGCTTTCTTT
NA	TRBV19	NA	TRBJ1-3	CASQWSKRQLSGNTIYF	TGTGCCAGCCAGTGGTCAAAAAGACAGCTCTCTGGAAACACCATATATTTT
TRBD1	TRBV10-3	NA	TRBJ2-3	CAIRNSGGTQYF	TGTGCCATCAGGAATTCAGGGGGTACGCAGTATTTT
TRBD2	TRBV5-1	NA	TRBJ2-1	CASSLAGGTSGGAGEQFF	TGCGCCAGCAGCTTGGCCGGGGGGACTAGCGGGGGGGCAGGTGAGCAGTTCTTC
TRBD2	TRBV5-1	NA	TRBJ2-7	CASSTSSGGNTYEQYF	TGCGCCAGCAGCACTTCGAGCGGGGGAAACACCTACGAGCAGTACTTC
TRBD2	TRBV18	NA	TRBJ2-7	CASTSGGLYEQYF	TGTGCCAGCACTAGCGGGGGGCTCTACGAGCAGTACTTC
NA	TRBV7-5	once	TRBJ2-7	CVRSPRTYTGAYEQYF	TGTGTCAGAAGCCCGCGAACCTACACAGGGGCCTACGAGCAGTACTTC
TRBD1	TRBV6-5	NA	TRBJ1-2	CASSYRGTGDYGYTF	TGTGCCAGCAGTTACAGGGGGACAGGAGATTATGGCTACACCTTC
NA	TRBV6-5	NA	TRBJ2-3	CASSLRSADTQYF	TGTGCCAGCAGCCTCCGGTCGGCAGATACGCAGTATTTT
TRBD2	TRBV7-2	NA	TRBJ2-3	CASSTASGGLDTQYF	TGTGCCAGCAGCACGGCTAGCGGGGGGTTGGATACGCAGTATTTT
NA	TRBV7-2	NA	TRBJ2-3	CASSFRSGTDTQYF	TGTGCCAGCAGCTTCCGCAGTGGCACAGATACGCAGTATTTT
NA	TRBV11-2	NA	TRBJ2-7	CASSLVAGGAGDYEQYF	TGTGCCAGCAGCTTAGTTGCCGGGGGCGCGGGGGACTACGAGCAGTACTTC
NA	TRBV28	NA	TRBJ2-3	CASTFRRVHTDTQYF	TGTGCCAGCACTTTTCGCAGGGTGCACACAGATACGCAGTATTTT
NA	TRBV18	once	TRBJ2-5	CASSPNVGETQYF	TGTGCCAGCTCACCGAACGTCGGAGAGACCCAGTACTTC
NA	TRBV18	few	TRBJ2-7	CASSPIQATRYEQYF	TGTGCCAGCTCACCGATACAGGCGACCCGCTACGAGCAGTACTTC
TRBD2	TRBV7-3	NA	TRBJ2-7	CASSSGLAGGLQYF	TGTGCCAGCAGCTCGGGACTAGCGGGGGGTTTGCAGTACTTC
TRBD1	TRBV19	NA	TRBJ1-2	CASSIEDRGYGYTF	TGTGCCAGTAGTATTGAGGACAGGGGCTATGGCTACACCTTC
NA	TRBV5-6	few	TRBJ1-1	CASSLSGRYTEAFF	TGTGCCAGCAGCTTGTCAGGGAGGTATACTGAAGCTTTCTTT
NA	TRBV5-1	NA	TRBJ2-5	CASSLVSGSRETQYF	TGCGCCAGCAGCTTGGTTAGCGGCAGCCGGGAGACCCAGTACTTC
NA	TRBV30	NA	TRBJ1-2	CAWSPPRHLRHHGYTF	TGTGCCTGGAGTCCCCCCCGACATCTTCGGCACCATGGCTACACCTTC
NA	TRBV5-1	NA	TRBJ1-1	CASSLDRADEAFF	TGCGCCAGCAGCTTGGACAGGGCTGATGAAGCTTTCTTT
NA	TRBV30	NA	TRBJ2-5	CAWIYSGKTQYF	TGTGCCTGGATTTACTCGGGGAAGACCCAGTACTTC
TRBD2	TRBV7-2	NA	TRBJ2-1	CASSLGPGPSGGEQFF	TGTGCCAGCAGCTTAGGGCCGGGCCCCTCGGGGGGTGAGCAGTTCTTC
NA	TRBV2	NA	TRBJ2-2	CASSRNSGELFF	TGTGCCAGCAGTCGAAACTCCGGGGAGCTGTTTTTT
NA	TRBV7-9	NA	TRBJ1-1	CASSLDTGLGTEAFF	TGTGCCAGCAGCTTAGACACAGGGCTCGGCACTGAAGCTTTCTTT
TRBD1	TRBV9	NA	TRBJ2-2	CASSVATPGTGTGELFF	TGTGCCAGCAGCGTAGCAACCCCCGGGACAGGGACCGGGGAGCTGTTTTTT
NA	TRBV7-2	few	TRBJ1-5	CASSAFGLNQPQHF	TGTGCCAGCAGCGCCTTTGGGCTCAATCAGCCCCAGCATTTT
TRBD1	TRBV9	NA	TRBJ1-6	CASSGGQGLVGSPLHF	TGTGCCAGCAGCGGGGGACAGGGCTTGGTAGGTTCACCCCTCCACTTT
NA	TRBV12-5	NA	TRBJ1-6	CASGTGGAPLHF	TGTGCTAGTGGTACGGGAGGGGCCCCCCTCCACTTT